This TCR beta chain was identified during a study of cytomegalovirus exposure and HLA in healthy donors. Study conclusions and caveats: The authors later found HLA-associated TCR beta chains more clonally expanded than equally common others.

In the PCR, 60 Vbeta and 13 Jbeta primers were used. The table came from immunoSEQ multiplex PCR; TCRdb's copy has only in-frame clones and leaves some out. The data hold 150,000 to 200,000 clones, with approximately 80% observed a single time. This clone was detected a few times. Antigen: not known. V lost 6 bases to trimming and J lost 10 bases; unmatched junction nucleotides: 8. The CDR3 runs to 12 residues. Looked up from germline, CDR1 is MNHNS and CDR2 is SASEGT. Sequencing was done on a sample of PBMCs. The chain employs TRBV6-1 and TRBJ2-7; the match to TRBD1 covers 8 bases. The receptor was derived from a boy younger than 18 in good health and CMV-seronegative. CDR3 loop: CASRMPQGAQYF. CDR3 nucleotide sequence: TGTGCCAGCAGAATGCCTCAGGGGGCTCAGTACTTC.